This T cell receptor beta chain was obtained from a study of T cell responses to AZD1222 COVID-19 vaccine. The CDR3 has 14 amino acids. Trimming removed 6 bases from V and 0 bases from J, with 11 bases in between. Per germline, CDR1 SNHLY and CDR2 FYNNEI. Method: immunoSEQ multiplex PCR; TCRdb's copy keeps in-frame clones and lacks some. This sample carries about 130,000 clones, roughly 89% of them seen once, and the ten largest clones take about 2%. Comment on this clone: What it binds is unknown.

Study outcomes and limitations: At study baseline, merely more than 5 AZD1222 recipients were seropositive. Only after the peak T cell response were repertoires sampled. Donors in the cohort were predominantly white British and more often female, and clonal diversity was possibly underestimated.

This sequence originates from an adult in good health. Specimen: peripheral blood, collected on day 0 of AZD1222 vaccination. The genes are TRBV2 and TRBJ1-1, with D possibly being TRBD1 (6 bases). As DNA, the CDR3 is TGTGCCAGCAGGGGACAAATCATGAACACTGAAGCTTTCTTT. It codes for CASRGQIMNTEAFF. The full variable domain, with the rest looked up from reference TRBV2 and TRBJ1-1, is EPEVTQTPSHQVTQMGQEVILRCVPISNHLYFYWYRQILGQKVEFLVSFYNNEISEKSEIFDDQFSVERPDGSNFTLKIRSTKLEDSAMYFCASRGQIMNTEAFFGQGTRLTVV.